A selection of T cell receptor beta chains follows, all from one sample in a study of blood T cell repertoires in COVID-19. Clones were read by immunoSEQ multiplex PCR, and TCRdb kept only the in-frame ones, dropping some. The data show approximately 500,000 clones, 85% to 90% seen once. Sequenced input: peripheral blood. The receptors come from a woman aged 50 to 60 with COVID-19, enrolled during active disease. Each CDR3 is given with its conserved first and last residue. Fields, in order: V gene, clone size, D gene, J gene, CDR3 protein. D genes are given only for firm matches. Clone size is stated in some rows and not others, as once, few, many or a class when expanded.

V gene: TRBV4-1; clone size: .; D gene: .; J gene: TRBJ1-1; CDR3 protein: CASSRVPAGMNTEAFF
V gene: TRBV5-1; clone size: .; D gene: .; J gene: TRBJ1-4; CDR3 protein: CASSPAGTANEKLFF
V gene: TRBV2; clone size: .; D gene: .; J gene: TRBJ1-1; CDR3 protein: CASSDTGFGNTEAFF
V gene: TRBV5-5; clone size: .; D gene: .; J gene: TRBJ1-4; CDR3 protein: CASSPQGNGNEKLFF
V gene: TRBV5-1; clone size: .; D gene: .; J gene: TRBJ2-5; CDR3 protein: CASSLYVSSTQYF
V gene: TRBV6-2/TRBV6-3; clone size: .; D gene: .; J gene: TRBJ2-1; CDR3 protein: CASSYTRYRQYNEQFF
V gene: TRBV6-5; clone size: .; D gene: .; J gene: TRBJ1-1; CDR3 protein: CASSWTEGTEAFF
V gene: TRBV6-6; clone size: .; D gene: .; J gene: TRBJ2-7; CDR3 protein: CASAGAYEQYF
V gene: TRBV9; clone size: many; D gene: TRBD1; J gene: TRBJ1-1; CDR3 protein: CASSSYRGGNTEAFF
V gene: TRBV4-1; clone size: .; D gene: .; J gene: TRBJ1-2; CDR3 protein: CASSQDRQEGYTF
V gene: TRBV14; clone size: .; D gene: TRBD2; J gene: TRBJ2-1; CDR3 protein: CASSPTAGVGNEQFF
V gene: TRBV25-1; clone size: .; D gene: TRBD1; J gene: TRBJ1-1; CDR3 protein: CASGWTGRQAFF
V gene: TRBV2; clone size: .; D gene: .; J gene: TRBJ1-4; CDR3 protein: CASRTDRTNEKLFF